The 25 T cell receptor beta chains below come from one sample, sequenced in a study of blood T cells in healthy people across ages. Primers used in a second PCR of about 7 to 12 cycles were a sample-barcoded 5' primer and a J-beta primer mix. One entry per CDR3 protein, called by TCRdb with MiXCR from the 5' RACE reads. The sample includes roughly 1 million distinct CDR3 sequences, roughly a quarter of them seen just once. These data are also associated with another study on T cells of mothers and their children.

The sample was blood. These receptors were taken from a girl aged 2 to 9 in good health.

The V gene is TRBV19, the J gene TRBJ2-7; 9 bases align to TRBD1. Germline CDR1 is LNHDA and CDR2 is SQIVND (reference sequence). CDR3 length equals 17 residues. V trimming: 5 bases; J trimming: 0 bases; junction bases outside the gene matches: 11. The CDR3 bases are TGTGCCAGTAGTCCGGGACAGGGTGGTATCTTCTCCTACGAGCAGTACTTC. As protein: CASSPGQGGIFSYEQYF.

The sample holds a few counts of this clonotype. This sequence joins TRBV7-9 and TRBJ1-2, with TRBD1 as a possible D gene (6 bases). Germline V lookup: CDR1 SEHNR, CDR2 FQNEAQ (reference sequence). Trimming left V 5 bases short and J 4 bases short, with 20 bases between. This CDR3 comprises 16 residues. CDR3 residues: CASSTPSGDVSYGYTF. CDR3 nucleotide sequence: TGTGCCAGCAGCACCCCTTCAGGGGATGTCAGCTATGGCTACACCTTC. The full variable domain, rest sourced from reference TRBV7-9 and TRBJ1-2, is DTGVSQNPRHKITKRGQNVTFRCDPISEHNRLYWYRQTLGQGPEFLTYFQNEAQLEKSRLLSDRFSAERPKGSFSTLEIQRTEQGDSAMYLCASSTPSGDVSYGYTFGSGTRLTVV.

The chain uses TRBV19 and TRBJ2-1, with D uncertain. Germline loops: CDR1 LNHDA, CDR2 SQIVND (reference sequence). V lost 3 bases and J 4 bases, leaving 7 bases between the germline ends. The length of the CDR3 is 13 residues. The CDR3 sequence is CASSMQQYNEQFF. In nucleotides, the CDR3 is TGTGCCAGTAGTATGCAACAGTACAATGAGCAGTTCTTC.

As regards this clonotype: Given a far larger clone just one base away, this is likely a sequencing read error. V usage is TRBV11-2 and J usage is TRBJ2-5, with 7 nucleotides matching TRBD2. V was clipped by 2 bases and J by 4 bases; unmatched bases: 1. The germline V gene encodes CDR1 SGHAT and CDR2 FQNNGV. The CDR3 runs to 13 residues. This chain's CDR3 is CASSLLAVETQYF. CDR3 sequence (DNA): TGTGCCAGCAGCTTACTAGCGGTAGAGACCCAGTACTTC.

The chain couples TRBV6-5 to TRBJ2-5, with D possibly matching TRBD2 (5 bases). V lost 4 bases to trimming and J lost 4 bases, with 10 bases between them. The CDR3 runs 13 residues. Germline lookup yields CDR1 MNHEY and CDR2 SVGAGI. The CDR3: CASSSDWVETQYF. Here the CDR3 DNA reads TGTGCCAGCAGTTCGGACTGGGTAGAGACCCAGTACTTC.

The CDR3 DNA reads as TGTGCCAGCAGCTTAGTCAGGCAGGGTCACGAGCAGTTCTTC. Its translation is CASSLVRQGHEQFF. The chain carries TRBV7-6 and TRBJ2-1; D perhaps matches TRBD1 (5 bases). The CDR3 is 14 amino acids. The V and J ends lost 1 base and 10 bases respectively, with 14 bases between them. The germline V gene encodes CDR1 SGHVS and CDR2 FNYEAQ.

This chain links TRBV29-1 with TRBJ2-7; D may be TRBD1 (6 bases). Trimming cost V 6 bases and J 0 bases, with 18 bases left between them. The germline gives CDR1 SQVTM, CDR2 ANQGSEA. There are 15 residues in the CDR3. CDR3 sequence: CSVVPGAGISYEQYF. The CDR3 DNA is TGCAGCGTGGTCCCAGGGGCGGGCATCTCCTACGAGCAGTACTTC.

A few counts support this clonotype. This chain links TRBV15 with TRBJ2-5; D might be TRBD1 or TRBD2, each matching 5 bases. V was trimmed by 0 bases and J by 2 bases, leaving 10 bases between them. Germline-derived CDR1 and CDR2 are LNHNV and YYDKDF (reference sequence). The CDR3 length is 15 residues. CDR3 loop: CATSRDLEGQETQYF. For the CDR3, the DNA is TGTGCCACCAGCAGAGATCTTGAGGGGCAAGAGACCCAGTACTTC.

This clonotype has a handful of counts. This chain joins TRBV9 and TRBJ2-7; 7 bases are a match to TRBD2. J was trimmed by 0 bases and V by 1 base; bases with no gene match: 4. This CDR3 has 15 residues. From germline, CDR1 is SGDLS and CDR2 YYNGEE. The CDR3 loop is CASSVTAGTSYEQYF. The CDR3 region has the DNA TGTGCCAGCAGCGTAACAGCGGGGACCTCCTACGAGCAGTACTTC.

This chain links TRBV9 with TRBJ2-5; 8 positions match TRBD2. The J call may be faulty, since TRBJ2-1 better matches the DNA end. The germline gives CDR1 SGDLS, CDR2 YYNGEE. CDR3 length: 15 residues. The DNA for the CDR3 is TGTGCCAGCGGAGCTGGAGAATACGGGGGGGGTGAGCAGTTCTTC. It yields the protein CASGAGEYGGGEQFF.

This clonotype occurred a few times. The gene calls are TRBV7-2 and TRBJ2-5; no clear D gene. The end of the DNA aligns better with TRBJ2-1, so the J call may be wrong. Germline CDR1 reads SGHTA; CDR2 reads FQGNSA. The CDR3 contains 11 residues. The CDR3 coding sequence is TGTGCCAGCAGCTTAAAGCATGGGCAGTTCTTC. This codes for CASSLKHGQFF.

The chain links TRBV5-1 to TRBJ2-5, with D unresolved. CDR1 is SGHRS, CDR2 YFSETQ, per germline. This CDR3 has 16 residues. V lost 0 bases and J 5 bases, leaving 17 bases between the germline ends. CDR3 bases: TGCGCCAGCAGCTTGGATTCATGGGTTACGAAGGAGACCCAGTACTTC. Translating gives CASSLDSWVTKETQYF.

The chain links TRBV9 to TRBJ2-2, with no clear D. Germline values: CDR1 SGDLS, CDR2 YYNGEE. The CDR3 spans 12 residues. V was pared by 1 base and J by 6 bases, with 4 bases between. Here the CDR3 DNA reads TGTGCCAGCAGCGTACAGGCCGGGGAGCTGTTTTTT. Translated, it gives CASSVQAGELFF.

This clonotype was detected a few times. This sequence joins TRBV4-1 and TRBJ1-6, with D perhaps TRBD1 (6 bases). There are 15 residues in the CDR3. Germline assignment: CDR1 MGHRA and CDR2 YSYEKL. The ends were cut back, 4 bases at V and 10 bases at J, with 17 bases in the middle. The chain's CDR3 is CASSPLTGGGSPLHF. The CDR3 nucleotides are TGCGCCAGCAGCCCACTGACAGGTGGAGGATCACCCCTCCACTTT.

The chain links TRBV29-1 to TRBJ2-2; perhaps TRBD2 as D (7 bases). Germline V gene lookup returns CDR1 SQVTM and CDR2 ANQGSEA. The CDR3 extends over 13 amino acids. The germline V and J ends were trimmed by 7 bases and 4 bases, with 13 bases remaining between them. In DNA, the CDR3 is TGCAGCGGGCGGGGGCTAGGCACCGGGGAGCTGTTTTTT. Amino acid sequence: CSGRGLGTGELFF.

This clonotype turned up a few times. The junction shows a germline mismatch at one end, possibly a read error. The chain recombines TRBV2 with TRBJ1-2; unclear D gene. The CDR3 covers 14 residues. Germline loops: CDR1 SNHLY, CDR2 FYNNEI. CDR3 sequence reads: CVSISMRTSYGYTF. DNA for the CDR3: TGTGTCAGCATCTCTATGCGCACTTCCTATGGCTACACCTTC.

This clonotype was seen only a few times. This chain links TRBV5-1 with TRBJ2-2; the match to TRBD2 covers 12 bases. This CDR3 region has 17 residues. Germline V CDR1 and CDR2: SGHRS, YFSETQ. V gave up 0 bases and J gave up 4 bases; unmatched junction bases: 4. The chain's CDR3 is CASSLELAGGPTGELFF. DNA for the CDR3: TGCGCCAGCAGCTTGGAACTAGCGGGGGGACCCACCGGGGAGCTGTTTTTT.

CDR3 sequence reads: CASSVTSGWLGEQFF. The CDR3 DNA reads as TGTGCCAGCAGCGTGACTAGCGGGTGGTTGGGTGAGCAGTTCTTC. The chain has TRBV13 and TRBJ2-1; 10 positions agree with TRBD2. J was trimmed by 9 bases and V by 5 bases; bases with no gene match: 10. The CDR3 totals 15 residues. Germline-derived CDR1 and CDR2 are PRHDT and FYEKMQ (reference sequence).

V usage is TRBV13 and J usage is TRBJ1-3, with 11 positions matching TRBD1. CDR1 is PRHDT and CDR2 is FYEKMQ in the germline V gene (reference sequence). The CDR3 is 15 residues long. V lost 5 bases, J lost 2 bases, and 2 bases stayed unmatched. The CDR3 nucleotides are TGTGCCAGCAGCCCGGGACAGGGGGCTGGAAACACCATATATTTT. Translating gives CASSPGQGAGNTIYF.

This clonotype has only a few counts. The chain joins TRBV3-1 to TRBJ1-6; 7 positions agree with TRBD1. V gave up 4 bases and J gave up 9 bases; unmatched junction bases: 18. The CDR3 spans 18 residues. Germline V lookup: CDR1 LGHDT, CDR2 YNNKEL (reference sequence). The CDR3 reads CASSRRLQSEQGSSPLHF. In DNA, the CDR3 is TGTGCCAGCAGCCGACGCCTTCAGTCAGAACAGGGGAGTTCACCCCTCCACTTT.

This clonotype has more than one count but fewer than ten. The J gene is TRBJ2-5, the V gene TRBV6-1; 7 bases fit TRBD2. The closer fit of TRBJ2-7 to the DNA end suggests the J call may be wrong. CDR1 is MNHNS and CDR2 is SASEGT in the germline V gene. The CDR3 sequence is 14 residues long. The CDR3 reads CASSAREGIYEQYF. The CDR3 DNA reads TGTGCCAGCAGCGCCAGGGAGGGGATCTACGAGCAGTACTTC.

The chain couples TRBV7-8 to TRBJ1-5; D ambiguous. This CDR3 spans 15 amino acids. The germline V gene has CDR1 SGHVS and CDR2 FQNEAQ. Trimming shortened V by 3 bases and J by 5 bases, and 14 bases separated the two germline ends. CDR3 sequence reads: CASSFNIQMDQPQHF. The CDR3 bases are TGTGCCAGCAGCTTTAATATCCAAATGGATCAGCCCCAGCATTTT.

This clonotype has a handful of counts. This chain connects TRBV2 to TRBJ2-5, with 8 nucleotides matching TRBD2. The J call is doubtful: the DNA matches TRBJ2-1 better. CDR1 is SNHLY, CDR2 FYNNEI, per germline. The CDR3 spans 15 residues. The DNA of the CDR3 is TGTGCCAGCGGTAGGGCGGGAGGTCCCTTTAATGAGCAGTTCTTC. Its translation: CASGRAGGPFNEQFF.

The J gene is TRBJ2-6, the V gene TRBV7-9; 7 positions agree with TRBD2. This CDR3 contains 17 residues. Germline CDR1 and CDR2: SEHNR and FQNEAQ (reference sequence). Trimming took 4 bases from V and 2 from J; bases not matched to a gene: 8. The CDR3, as DNA: TGTGCCAGCAGCTCCTGGGAGGGGAGAGCTGGGGCCAACGTCCTGACTTTC. Its protein product is CASSSWEGRAGANVLTF.

The J gene is TRBJ1-4, the V gene TRBV7-9; D uncertain. CDR1 and CDR2 from the germline V gene are SEHNR and FQNEAQ (reference sequence). Trimming took 1 base from V and 5 from J, leaving 8 bases between them. This CDR3 has 14 amino acids. The CDR3 is CASSLVTENEKLFF. In nucleotides, the CDR3 is TGTGCCAGCAGCTTAGTGACTGAGAATGAAAAACTGTTTTTT.